Following are 18 T cell receptor beta chains from one sample sequenced in a study of T-cell reconstitution after alpha-beta-depleted transplantation in children. This sample's TCRbeta library carried unique molecular identifier barcodes. Each CDR3 protein is one row after TCRdb ran MiXCR on the PCR reads. The sample holds about a million distinct CDR3 sequences; about 31% are singletons and the top ten take over 25%. Specimen: PBMCs, mostly from graft donor cells, collected 360 days after TCRalphabeta/CD19-depleted stem cell transplant. These receptors were collected from a boy younger than two who had a stem cell transplant for SCID, so the T cells may come from the graft donor.

The CDR3 protein is CATSDRQGYNEQFF. The CDR3 DNA sequence: TGTGCCACCAGCGATAGACAGGGCTACAATGAGCAGTTCTTC. The chain recombines TRBV15 with TRBJ2-1, with 7 bases aligning to TRBD1. Per germline, CDR1 LNHNV and CDR2 YYDKDF (reference sequence). Trimming at V came to 5 bases and at J to 3 bases, leaving 4 bases not matched to a gene. CDR3 length: 14 residues.

V usage is TRBV10-2 and J usage is TRBJ2-3, with unresolved D. Trimming cost V 6 bases and J 4 bases, with 20 bases left between them. The germline V gene has CDR1 WSHSY and CDR2 SAAADI. The CDR3 spans 16 residues. CDR3 sequence: CASRPLEENNPDTQYF. The CDR3 coding sequence is TGCGCCAGCAGACCCCTGGAAGAGAACAACCCAGATACGCAGTATTTT.

The chain recombines TRBV6-5 with TRBJ2-5; 12 bases align to TRBD2. The CDR3 runs 16 residues. Trimming at V came to 4 bases and at J to 5 bases, leaving 8 bases not matched to a gene. Germline V gene sequence: CDR1 MNHEY, CDR2 SVGAGI. The CDR3 DNA follows: TGTGCCAGCAGTTCCCCCACACTAGCGGGGGGTGAGACCCAGTACTTC. It encodes CASSSPTLAGGETQYF.

This clonotype is a singleton in its sample. This chain links TRBV3-1 with TRBJ2-5; D is perhaps TRBD2 (6 bases). CDR1 and CDR2 from the germline V gene are LGHDT and YNNKEL (reference sequence). V dropped 0 bases and J dropped 0 bases, with 17 bases sitting between them. The CDR3 runs 18 residues. DNA of the CDR3: TGTGCCAGCAGCCAAGACCTATTATTTGCGGGGTACCAAGAGACCCAGTACTTC. Amino acid sequence: CASSQDLLFAGYQETQYF.

The V call is TRBV9, the J call TRBJ2-3, with D uncertain. In germline, CDR1 is SGDLS, CDR2 YYNGEE. V was pared by 4 bases and J by 4 bases, with 10 bases between. The CDR3 extends over 13 amino acids. The DNA of the CDR3 is TGTGCCAGCAGCACCCGGACGGCAGATACGCAGTATTTT. Translated, it gives CASSTRTADTQYF. The whole variable domain, filled in from reference TRBV9 and TRBJ2-3, reads DSGVTQTPKHLITATGQRVTLRCSPRSGDLSVYWYQQSLDQGLQFLIQYYNGEERAKGNILERFSAQQFPDLHSELNLSSLELGDSALYFCASSTRTADTQYFGPGTRLTVL.

The genes are TRBV12-3 or TRBV12-4 and TRBJ2-7, with D possibly called TRBD1 or TRBD2 (6 bases each). The CDR3 is 14 amino acids. Trimming removed 8 bases at V and 3 bases at J, with 17 bases between. The CDR3 spells CASGIGGLNYEQYF. The CDR3 DNA reads TGTGCCAGCGGGATTGGGGGGCTGAACTACGAGCAGTACTTC.

The table lists this clonotype with many counts. The rearrangement uses TRBV15 and TRBJ2-5; 8 nucleotides line up with TRBD2. CDR1 LNHNV and CDR2 YYDKDF come from the germline V gene (reference sequence). The CDR3 sequence is 13 residues long. V shed 8 bases and J 4 bases; nucleotides not matched to a gene: 6. Here the CDR3 reads CATRLAGTETQYF. The DNA of the CDR3 is TGTGCCACCCGTCTAGCGGGCACAGAGACCCAGTACTTC.

Only a few counts were recorded for this clonotype. J is TRBJ2-5 and V is TRBV5-5, with 8 bases identical to TRBD1. The J segment lost 1 base and the V segment lost 7 bases, leaving 6 bases of the junction unmatched. The CDR3 contains 14 residues. Germline CDR1 reads SGHKS; CDR2 reads YYEKEE (reference sequence). The CDR3 protein is CASGQGEPQETQYF. In nucleotides, the CDR3 is TGTGCCAGCGGACAGGGTGAACCCCAAGAGACCCAGTACTTC.

The V and J genes are TRBV11-2 and TRBJ1-1; D gene uncertain. Germline loops: CDR1 SGHAT, CDR2 FQNNGV. Trimming removed 7 bases at V and 4 bases at J, with 16 bases between. CDR3 size: 14 residues. CDR3 in amino acids: CASTLPLRGTEAFF. Written as DNA, the CDR3 is TGTGCCAGCACCCTCCCTCTTCGTGGCACTGAAGCTTTCTTT.

V is TRBV10-3 and J is TRBJ2-1, with D perhaps TRBD1 (5 bases). The germline V and J ends were trimmed by 7 bases and 6 bases, with 13 bases remaining between them. The CDR3 contains 13 residues. CDR1 and CDR2 from the germline V gene are ENHRY and SYGVKD. The CDR3 here is CAINRQTGNEQFF. In nucleotides, the CDR3 is TGTGCCATCAATCGACAGACCGGCAATGAGCAGTTCTTC.

This clonotype has just a few counts. J is TRBJ2-5 and V is TRBV4-3; possible D gene TRBD1, 6 bases. This CDR3 has 14 amino acids. V gave up 3 bases and J gave up 3 bases, with 11 bases separating them. CDR1 and CDR2 from the germline V gene are LGHNA and YSLEER. In DNA, the CDR3 is TGCGCCAGCAGCCAGGGCAGGGGCGAAGAGACCCAGTACTTC. Translating gives CASSQGRGEETQYF.

This clonotype turned up a few times. The chain combines TRBV12-3 or TRBV12-4 with TRBJ2-3; TRBD2 matches 12 bases. This CDR3 contains 19 residues. V shed 2 bases and J 2 bases; nucleotides not matched to a gene: 11. The CDR3 is CASSLSPLTSGGFTDTQYF. CDR3 DNA: TGTGCCAGCAGTTTATCCCCACTTACTAGCGGGGGGTTCACAGATACGCAGTATTTT.

This clonotype has a count of ten or more. This chain links TRBV7-2 with TRBJ2-1; D is possibly TRBD2 (5 bases). In germline, CDR1 is SGHTA, CDR2 FQGNSA. This CDR3 contains 15 residues. V lost 1 base and J 0 bases, leaving 7 bases between the germline ends. CDR3 amino acids: CASSLVEVSYNEQFF. In DNA form, the CDR3 reads TGTGCCAGCAGCTTAGTGGAGGTCTCCTACAATGAGCAGTTCTTC.

V usage is TRBV11-2 and J usage is TRBJ2-3; 7 bases agree with TRBD1. This CDR3 contains 17 residues. V shed 1 base and J 0 bases; nucleotides not matched to a gene: 7. Looked up from germline, CDR1 is SGHAT and CDR2 is FQNNGV. The CDR3 DNA reads TGTGCCAGCAGCTTAGGAGGGACAGCCTCTAGCACAGATACGCAGTATTTT. Its protein product is CASSLGGTASSTDTQYF.

This clonotype has a handful of counts. The chain joins TRBV18 to TRBJ2-7; weak D call: TRBD1 (6 bases). The length of the CDR3 is 18 residues. Trimming cost V 1 base and J 2 bases, with 21 bases left between them. Germline V gene lookup returns CDR1 KGHSH and CDR2 LQKENI. The CDR3 loop reads CASSPLVTQGYRAYEQYF. The CDR3 DNA is TGTGCCAGCTCACCACTTGTGACACAGGGTTATAGGGCCTACGAGCAGTACTTC. The entire variable domain, with the rest obtained from reference TRBV18 and TRBJ2-7, is as follows: NAGVMQNPRHLVRRRGQEARLRCSPMKGHSHVYWYRQLPEEGLKFMVYLQKENIIDESGMPKERFSAEFPKEGPSILRIQQVVRGDSAAYFCASSPLVTQGYRAYEQYFGPGTRLTVT.

This chain connects TRBV2 to TRBJ2-1, with a weak D call TRBD1 (6 bases). Germline-derived CDR1 and CDR2 are SNHLY and FYNNEI. Trimming removed 7 bases at V and 6 bases at J, with 22 bases between. The CDR3 totals 16 residues. DNA of the CDR3: TGTGCCAGCACTGGGGCAGGGGAGCAGATCGGCAATGAGCAGTTCTTC. As protein: CASTGAGEQIGNEQFF.

The chain joins TRBV20-1 to TRBJ2-1, with D possibly being TRBD2 (6 bases). Germline V CDR1 and CDR2: DFQATT, SNEGSKA (reference sequence). V gave up 2 bases and J gave up 0 bases, with 11 bases separating them. This CDR3 has 15 amino acids. The CDR3 nucleotides are TGCAGTGCTAGAAATAGCGGCAGCTCCTACAATGAGCAGTTCTTC. Residues: CSARNSGSSYNEQFF.

The rearrangement uses TRBV21-1 and TRBJ2-7; the table gives TRBD1 as D, unverified against the DNA. TRBV21-1 is recorded as a pseudogene. CDR3 length: 15 residues. For the CDR3, the DNA is TGTGCCAGCAGCAAAGGTTGGGACAGCTCCTACGAGCAGTACTTC. Residues: CASSKGWDSSYEQYF.